This T cell receptor (beta chain) was retrieved from a study of CXCR3-negative and CXCR3-positive naive CD8 T cells. General study findings and limits: Both naive subsets had comparably high diversity; memory CD8+ cells much lower. In cryopreserved cells, CXCR3 expression partially decreased, and fresh PBMCs were used in most assays. For CXCR3-positive naive cells, TRB CDR3s were more hydrophobic than those of CXCR3-negative naive cells. Naive CXCR3-positive and CXCR3-negative cells shared TRBV-TRBJ usage; memory cells diverged.

Germline-derived CDR1 and CDR2 are SGHRS and YFSETQ. The CDR3 has 15 residues. Investigators sorted each CD8+ T cell subset in triplicate, taking roughly 330,000 cells each time. The method, 5' RACE with UMI labels, was used to prepare the TRB cDNA libraries. Each CDR3 protein gets one entry in TCRdb, which reprocessed the 5' RACE reads and gives no DNA. This table holds 120,000 to 150,000 distinct CDR3 sequences. With respect to this clonotype: No antigen is known for it.

The chain carries TRBV5-1 and TRBJ2-1; TCRdb proposes TRBD1, but this gene call is untestable without DNA. This TCR was sampled from a human donor in good health. Some clones in this sample may be carry-over from other donors' samples. What was sequenced was naive CXCR3+ CD8+ T cells from blood. Subset reported: CD45RO-CCR7+CD27+CD95- naive CD8+ T cells expressing CXCR3 (TNR3+). CDR3: CASSLTPGSYNEQFF.